The next 20 T cell receptor beta chains were all read from a single sample in a study of CD8 T cells in Susac syndrome. The RNA input was roughly 0.45 to 1 ug, and it was reverse transcribed with random hexamers. Via MiXCR, TCRdb re-called the immunoSEQ multiplex PCR reads, giving one row per CDR3 protein. Among about 80,000 distinct CDR3 sequences listed, 90% to 95% were seen once. The sequencing sample was made of CD4+ T cells from PBMCs. All receptors come from a human donor with Susac syndrome.

The V gene is TRBV7-2, the J gene TRBJ2-1; no definite D call. CDR3 size: 14 residues. The germline CDR1 and CDR2 sequences are SGHTA and FQGNSA. Trimming shortened V by 5 bases and J by 6 bases, and 14 bases separated the two germline ends. The CDR3 loop reads CASSGSPDRNEQFF. As DNA, the CDR3 is TGTGCCAGCAGCGGAAGCCCCGACCGCAATGAGCAGTTCTTC.

V and J are TRBV5-4 and TRBJ2-7; D unclear. Trimming removed 5 bases from V and 3 bases from J, with 15 bases in between. Germline V CDR1 and CDR2: SGHNT, YYREEE (reference sequence). The CDR3 is 14 residues long. The CDR3 region has the DNA TGTGCCAGCAGTCCGGACGGCTTAAGCTACGAGCAGTACTTC. Translating it yields CASSPDGLSYEQYF.

The CDR3 DNA is TGTGCCAGCAGCAGAGGACAGGGGGCCCAAGAGACCCAGTACTTC. This gives the protein CASSRGQGAQETQYF. The J gene is TRBJ2-5, the V gene TRBV7-9; TRBD1 agrees at 11 bases. Per the germline V gene, CDR1 is SEHNR and CDR2 is FQNEAQ (reference sequence). After removal of 5 bases from V and 1 base from J, the junction contained 3 bases not matched to a gene. This CDR3 region has 15 residues.

The chain couples TRBV5-1 to TRBJ2-1; TRBD2 aligns across 9 bases. The ends lost 0 bases at V and 5 bases at J; junction bases unmatched: 3. This CDR3 spans 15 amino acids. Germline V gene sequence: CDR1 SGHRS, CDR2 YFSETQ. DNA for the CDR3: TGCGCCAGCAGCTTGGAAGCGGGGGGCAACAATGAGCAGTTCTTC. Amino acid sequence: CASSLEAGGNNEQFF.

The chain joins TRBV20-1 to TRBJ2-3; 9 bases are a match to TRBD1. The CDR3 runs 16 residues. The ends lost 3 bases at V and 3 bases at J; junction bases unmatched: 10. The germline V gene encodes CDR1 DFQATT and CDR2 SNEGSKA (reference sequence). The CDR3 DNA reads TGCAGTGCTAGGGGCCCCGGGACAGGGAATACAGATACGCAGTATTTT. It codes for CSARGPGTGNTDTQYF.

V usage is TRBV5-1 and J usage is TRBJ2-5; no firm D call. With 4 bases removed from V and 5 bases from J, the gap between germline ends came to 15 bases. CDR1 is SGHRS and CDR2 is YFSETQ in the germline V gene. The CDR3 has 14 amino acids. CDR3 loop: CASSRMDRRETQYF. CDR3 sequence (DNA): TGCGCCAGCAGCCGTATGGATCGGCGGGAGACCCAGTACTTC.

The rearrangement joins TRBV27 to TRBJ2-7; 10 positions match TRBD1. The V segment lost 6 bases and the J segment 3 bases; nucleotides outside the gene matches: 5. Germline V lookup: CDR1 MNHEY, CDR2 SMNVEV (reference sequence). CDR3 length: 14 amino acids. CDR3 region: CASSRTGGIYEQYF. The CDR3 DNA is TGTGCCAGCAGCAGGACAGGGGGAATCTACGAGCAGTACTTC.

CDR3 sequence reads: CSASPGTYSNQPQHF. Written as DNA, the CDR3 is TGCAGTGCTAGCCCAGGGACCTATAGCAATCAGCCCCAGCATTTT. The chain couples TRBV20-1 to TRBJ1-5; perhaps TRBD1 as D (5 bases). CDR3 size: 15 residues. V shed 3 bases and J shed 0 bases, with 12 bases lying between them. Germline V gene data show CDR1 as DFQATT and CDR2 as SNEGSKA (reference sequence).

The V gene is TRBV25-1, the J gene TRBJ2-1; no firm D call. Trimming took off 0 bases at V and 6 bases at J, with 12 bases between the two ends. Germline V gene lookup returns CDR1 MGHDK and CDR2 SYGVNS. The length of the CDR3 is 15 residues. The CDR3 DNA reads TGTGCCAGCAGTGAATACGGTACCCTAACCAATGAGCAGTTCTTC. Protein: CASSEYGTLTNEQFF.

The chain carries TRBV7-2 and TRBJ2-2; TRBD2 agrees at 10 bases. This CDR3 has 16 residues. Germline loops: CDR1 SGHTA, CDR2 FQGNSA. V lost 2 bases to trimming and J lost 5 bases; unmatched junction nucleotides: 5. The CDR3 bases are TGTGCCAGCAGCTTATCACCGGGACTAGCGACCGGGGAGCTGTTTTTT. It specifies CASSLSPGLATGELFF.

This clonotype was seen once. The chain combines TRBV30 with TRBJ1-2; D gene ambiguous. CDR1 and CDR2 from the germline V gene are GTSNPN and SVGIG (reference sequence). Trimming took off 3 bases at V and 3 bases at J, with 8 bases between the two ends. There are 12 residues in the CDR3. CDR3 DNA sequence: TGTGCCTGGAGAAAAAGGCACTATGGCTACACCTTC. It encodes CAWRKRHYGYTF.

The chain links TRBV18 to TRBJ2-6; D gene uncertain. The CDR3 extends over 14 amino acids. The germline CDR1 and CDR2 sequences are KGHSH and LQKENI. The germline V and J ends were trimmed by 9 bases and 0 bases, with 9 bases remaining between them. Here the CDR3 reads CASQQNSGANVLTF. In DNA, the CDR3 is TGTGCCAGTCAACAAAACTCTGGGGCCAACGTCCTGACTTTC.

This chain uses TRBV20-1 with TRBJ2-1; no definite D call. V was trimmed by 2 bases and J by 8 bases, leaving 10 bases between them. The CDR3 sequence is 12 residues long. Germline V CDR1 and CDR2: DFQATT, SNEGSKA (reference sequence). The DNA for the CDR3 is TGCAGTGCTAGACCCTACTCATATGAGCAGTTCTTC. It codes for CSARPYSYEQFF.

The rearrangement uses TRBV28 and TRBJ2-7; no firm D call. Germline values: CDR1 MDHEN, CDR2 SYDVKM. The V end was cut by 4 bases, the J end by 3 bases, with 7 bases between. CDR3 length: 12 amino acids. The CDR3 protein is CASSSKVYEQYF. The CDR3 DNA is TGTGCCAGCAGTTCCAAAGTCTACGAGCAGTACTTC.

The chain carries TRBV6-2 or TRBV6-3 and TRBJ2-1; unclear D gene. V was clipped by 6 bases and J by 4 bases, with 16 bases between them. The CDR3 spans 15 residues. Germline assignment: CDR1 MNHEY and CDR2 SVGEGT. The CDR3 DNA reads TGTGCCAGCAGGCCCTCGCCCCCCCTTTACAATGAGCAGTTCTTC. The encoded protein is CASRPSPPLYNEQFF.

The chain has TRBV6-2 or TRBV6-3 and TRBJ2-5; 11 positions match TRBD2. Germline CDR1 MNHEY, CDR2 SVGEGT. J gave up 5 bases and V 2 bases, and 7 bases lay outside the gene matches. This CDR3 contains 16 residues. The CDR3 region is CASSYPSGRKEETQYF. As DNA, the CDR3 is TGTGCCAGCAGTTACCCTAGCGGGAGGAAGGAGGAGACCCAGTACTTC.

V is TRBV5-6 and J is TRBJ1-2; no firm D call. Trimming took off 2 bases at V and 5 bases at J, with 13 bases between the two ends. Germline V gene sequence: CDR1 SGHDT, CDR2 YYEEEE. CDR3 length: 14 residues. CDR3 loop: CASSLLSGGYGYTF. The CDR3 coding sequence is TGTGCCAGCAGCTTACTTTCAGGCGGTTATGGCTACACCTTC.

The chain employs TRBV27 and TRBJ1-1, with D uncertain. This CDR3 is 12 amino acids long. Trimming pared 3 bases from V and 4 bases from J, leaving 6 bases between. CDR1 MNHEY and CDR2 SMNVEV come from the germline V gene (reference sequence). The CDR3 DNA is TGTGCCAGCAGTTTCATGGGCACTGAAGCTTTCTTT. Translating it yields CASSFMGTEAFF.

The V and J genes are TRBV18 and TRBJ1-5, with 7 bases aligning to TRBD1. CDR1 is KGHSH, CDR2 LQKENI, per germline. The J segment lost 0 bases and the V segment lost 6 bases, leaving 2 bases of the junction unmatched. This CDR3 has 14 amino acids. CDR3 sequence: CASSGQNSNQPQHF. The CDR3, as DNA: TGTGCCAGCTCGGGACAGAATAGCAATCAGCCCCAGCATTTT.

Details on this clonotype: The missing conserved phenylalanine or tryptophan at the end of this CDR3 makes a read error likely. The chain employs TRBV29-1 and TRBJ1-2; possibly TRBD1 for D (6 bases). CDR1 SQVTM and CDR2 ANQGSEA come from the germline V gene. The CDR3 covers 12 residues. Between the trimmed V and J ends, which lost 4 bases and 5 bases, there was a span of 11 bases. CDR3 DNA: TGCAGCGTTGTATACAGGGAGTATGGCTACACCTCC. This sequence encodes CSVVYREYGYTS.